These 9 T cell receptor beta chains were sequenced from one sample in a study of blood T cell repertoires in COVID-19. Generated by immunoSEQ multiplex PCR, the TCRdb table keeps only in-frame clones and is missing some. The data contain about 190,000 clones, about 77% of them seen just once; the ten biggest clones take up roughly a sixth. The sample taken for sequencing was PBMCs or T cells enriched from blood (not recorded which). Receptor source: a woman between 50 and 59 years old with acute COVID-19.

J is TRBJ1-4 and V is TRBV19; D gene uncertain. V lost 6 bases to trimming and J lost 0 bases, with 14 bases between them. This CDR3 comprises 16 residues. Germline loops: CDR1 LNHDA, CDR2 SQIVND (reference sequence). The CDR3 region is CASRPTMGATNEKLFF. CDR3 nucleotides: TGTGCCAGTAGACCGACCATGGGCGCAACTAATGAAAAACTGTTTTTT.

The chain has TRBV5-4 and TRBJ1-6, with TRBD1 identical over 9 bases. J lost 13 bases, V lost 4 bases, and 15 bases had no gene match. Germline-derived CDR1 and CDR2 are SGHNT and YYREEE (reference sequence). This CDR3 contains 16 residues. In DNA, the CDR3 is TGTGCCAGCAGCATCCGTGGACAGGGGTCAATTCCCCCCCTCCACTTT. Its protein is CASSIRGQGSIPPLHF.

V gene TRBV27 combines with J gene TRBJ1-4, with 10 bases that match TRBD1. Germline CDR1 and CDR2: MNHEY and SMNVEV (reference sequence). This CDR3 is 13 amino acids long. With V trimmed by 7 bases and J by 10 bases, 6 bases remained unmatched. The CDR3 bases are TGTGCCAGCACCCTGACAGGGGGCGGAAAACTGTTTTTT. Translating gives CASTLTGGGKLFF.

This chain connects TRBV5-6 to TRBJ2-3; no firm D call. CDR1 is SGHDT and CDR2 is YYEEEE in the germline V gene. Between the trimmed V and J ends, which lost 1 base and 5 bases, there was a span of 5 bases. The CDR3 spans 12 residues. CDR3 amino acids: CASSLSQDTQYF. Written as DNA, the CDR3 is TGTGCCAGCAGCTTGTCCCAAGATACGCAGTATTTT.

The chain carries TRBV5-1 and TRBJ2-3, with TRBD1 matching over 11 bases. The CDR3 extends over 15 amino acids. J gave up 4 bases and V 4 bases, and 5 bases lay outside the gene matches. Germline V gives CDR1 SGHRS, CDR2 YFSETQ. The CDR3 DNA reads TGCGCCAGCAGCCCGGGACAGGGGGGCGCAGATACGCAGTATTTT. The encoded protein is CASSPGQGGADTQYF.

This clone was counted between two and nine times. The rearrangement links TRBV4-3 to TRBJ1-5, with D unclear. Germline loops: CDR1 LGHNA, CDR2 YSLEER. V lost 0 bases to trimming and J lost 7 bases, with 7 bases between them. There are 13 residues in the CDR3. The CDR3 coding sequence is TGCGCCAGCAGCCAAGATCAGGTGCAGCCCCAGCATTTT. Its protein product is CASSQDQVQPQHF.

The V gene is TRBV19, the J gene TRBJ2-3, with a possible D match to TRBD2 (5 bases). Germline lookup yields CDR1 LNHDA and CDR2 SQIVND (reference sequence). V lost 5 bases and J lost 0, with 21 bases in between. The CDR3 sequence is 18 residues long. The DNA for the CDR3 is TGTGCCAGTAGTCCCCACTTTTCGGAGAGGGCGAGCACAGATACGCAGTATTTT. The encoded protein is CASSPHFSERASTDTQYF.

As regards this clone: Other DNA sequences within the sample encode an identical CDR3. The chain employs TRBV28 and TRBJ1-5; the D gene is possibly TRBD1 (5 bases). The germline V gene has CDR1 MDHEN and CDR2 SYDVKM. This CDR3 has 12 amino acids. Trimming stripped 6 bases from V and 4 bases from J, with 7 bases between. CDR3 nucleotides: TGTGCCAGCAGAGCAGGGAATCAGCCCCAGCATTTT. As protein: CASRAGNQPQHF. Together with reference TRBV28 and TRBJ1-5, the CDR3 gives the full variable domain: DVKVTQSSRYLVKRTGEKVFLECVQDMDHENMFWYRQDPGLGLRLIYFSYDVKMKEKGDIPEGYSVSREKKERFSLILESASTNQTSMYLCASRAGNQPQHFGDGTRLSIL.

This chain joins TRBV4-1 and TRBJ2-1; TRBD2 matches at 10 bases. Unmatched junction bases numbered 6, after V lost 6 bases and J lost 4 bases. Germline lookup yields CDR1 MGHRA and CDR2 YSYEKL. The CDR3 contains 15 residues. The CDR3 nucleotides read TGCGCCAGCAGACCCACTAGCGGGGCATACAATGAGCAGTTCTTC. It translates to CASRPTSGAYNEQFF.